This TCR beta chain came from a study of blood T cell repertoires in COVID-19. Study information: Italy, Spain and the United States were the sources of the convalescent and acute COVID-19 samples. The cDNA or gDNA used as material had been derived from T cells, B-cell-depleted T cells, or PBMCs.

Per the original data handling: The assay estimated nucleated cells by amplifying reference gene primers. The method was immunoSEQ multiplex PCR; TCRdb's version includes in-frame clones alone and lacks a portion of them. V and J calls and clone size are as listed in that table; D and trimming were resolved from the DNA. This table has about 200,000 clones, approximately 80% appearing once. The trim removed 5 bases at V and 5 bases at J, leaving 6 bases unmatched. The CDR3 runs 15 residues. Germline V gene data show CDR1 as KGHSH and CDR2 as LQKENI. The chain combines TRBV18 with TRBJ2-1; 10 nucleotides match TRBD1. Sample: peripheral blood. The source of this sequence is a woman of 80 years or more with acute or convalescent COVID-19. CDR3 bases: TGTGCCAGCTCATCGGACAGGGGGGGCCACAATGAGCAGTTCTTC. It specifies CASSSDRGGHNEQFF. The full variable domain, its missing parts supplied by reference TRBV18 and TRBJ2-1, is NAGVMQNPRHLVRRRGQEARLRCSPMKGHSHVYWYRQLPEEGLKFMVYLQKENIIDESGMPKERFSAEFPKEGPSILRIQQVVRGDSAAYFCASSSDRGGHNEQFFGPGTRLTVL.